A selection of T cell receptor beta chains follows, all from one sample in a study of a mutant IDH1 vaccine in newly diagnosed glioma. Profiling relied on immunoSEQ multiplex PCR, and the TCRdb table lists in-frame clones only, not all of them. Among tens of thousands of clones listed, more than 80% were seen once. Antigen specificity for these receptors is unknown. The sample here was PBMCs, taken from a glioma patient whose treatment included an IDH1 peptide vaccine. The receptor set was obtained from a man between 35 and 55 years old with glioma. Both conserved end residues are part of each CDR3. The D gene is left open where the match is weak. For some rows the clone size is stated as once, few or many, or as a class when expanded; others skip it.

J,D,V,size,CDR3,DNA
TRBJ2-1,TRBD2,TRBV15,NA,CATSRDPAGAYNEQFF,TGTGCCACCAGCAGAGATCCAGCGGGAGCATACAATGAGCAGTTCTTC
TRBJ1-4,NA,TRBV25-1,NA,CASSESRAHEKLFF,TGTGCCAGCAGTGAATCCCGGGCCCATGAAAAACTGTTTTTT
TRBJ2-5,TRBD2,TRBV29-1,NA,CSVVPGGGETQYF,TGCAGCGTTGTACCGGGAGGGGGTGAGACCCAGTACTTC
TRBJ2-5,TRBD1,TRBV27,NA,CASSLTGAGETQYF,TGTGCCAGCAGCCTGACAGGGGCGGGAGAGACCCAGTACTTC
TRBJ1-2,TRBD1,TRBV19,NA,CASSITGTDYGYTF,TGTGCCAGTAGTATTACCGGGACAGACTATGGCTACACCTTC
TRBJ2-5,NA,TRBV7-8,NA,CASSLFTPGGAETQYF,TGTGCCAGCAGCTTATTCACCCCAGGAGGGGCAGAGACCCAGTACTTC
TRBJ1-2,NA,TRBV7-9,few,CASSPGQYGYTF,TGTGCCAGCAGCCCGGGGCAGTATGGCTACACCTTC
TRBJ2-3,NA,TRBV2,NA,CASSESTDTQYF,TGTGCCAGCAGTGAGAGCACAGATACGCAGTATTTT
TRBJ1-2,NA,TRBV30,NA,CAWSSVSSGYTF,TGTGCCTGGAGTTCAGTAAGCAGCGGCTACACCTTC
TRBJ2-7,NA,TRBV5-6,NA,CASSGMTDTYEQYF,TGTGCCAGCAGCGGCATGACAGATACCTACGAGCAGTACTTC
TRBJ1-5,TRBD1,TRBV7-2,NA,CASSSPDRGGQPQHF,TGTGCCAGCAGCTCACCAGACAGGGGAGGTCAGCCCCAGCATTTT
TRBJ1-4,TRBD1,TRBV29-1,few,CSVLRDRGRKLFF,TGCAGCGTGCTCCGGGACAGGGGGAGGAAACTGTTTTTT
TRBJ2-2,TRBD1,TRBV4-3,NA,CASSLDRGLDTGELFF,TGCGCCAGCAGCCTGGACAGGGGATTGGACACCGGGGAGCTGTTTTTT
TRBJ2-3,TRBD2,TRBV9,once,CASSVVFRAGATDTQYF,TGTGCCAGCAGCGTAGTTTTCAGAGCGGGGGCCACAGATACGCAGTATTTT
TRBJ1-6,NA,TRBV6-5,NA,CASSPDRYNSPLHF,TGTGCCAGCAGCCCGGACAGATATAATTCACCCCTCCACTTT
TRBJ2-3,NA,TRBV5-1,NA,CASSLGYQDLDTQYF,TGCGCCAGCAGCTTGGGCTATCAAGACCTAGATACGCAGTATTTT
TRBJ1-1,NA,TRBV4-2,NA,CASSQVFRANTEAFF,TGTGCCAGCAGCCAAGTGTTCCGTGCCAACACTGAAGCTTTCTTT
TRBJ2-1,TRBD2,TRBV6-4,NA,CASSDAIRGGIRETLYNEQFF,TGTGCCAGCAGTGACGCCATCCGGGGGGGGATTAGGGAGACCCTCTACAATGAGCAGTTCTTC
TRBJ1-2,TRBD1,TRBV30,NA,CAWRGLAGGGYGYTF,TGTGCCTGGAGAGGGTTGGCAGGGGGAGGCTATGGCTACACCTTC
TRBJ2-2,NA,TRBV7-2,NA,CASSAYRGYAGELFF,TGTGCCAGCAGCGCTTACCGGGGCTATGCCGGGGAGCTGTTTTTT
TRBJ1-5,NA,TRBV6-5,many,CASSSLGERNQPQHF,TGTGCCAGCAGTTCCCTGGGGGAGCGGAATCAGCCCCAGCATTTT
TRBJ2-1,TRBD2,TRBV5-1,few,CASSFTSPGTSGGASNEQFF,TGCGCCAGCAGCTTTACCTCTCCCGGGACTAGCGGGGGGGCCTCCAATGAGCAGTTCTTC
TRBJ1-1,TRBD1,TRBV6-5,NA,CATRTGAGGTEAFF,TGTGCCACCCGGACAGGGGCCGGGGGTACTGAAGCTTTCTTT
TRBJ2-5,TRBD2,TRBV7-3,NA,CASSSGGTETQYF,TGTGCCAGCAGCTCGGGGGGGACGGAGACCCAGTACTTC
TRBJ2-2,TRBD1,TRBV27,many,CASSPGTGGASGELFF,TGTGCCAGCAGTCCCGGGACAGGGGGCGCCTCCGGGGAGCTGTTTTTT
TRBJ1-3,NA,TRBV29-1,NA,CSAMTVYGNTIYF,TGCAGCGCCATGACAGTTTATGGAAACACCATATATTTT
TRBJ2-5,NA,TRBV19,NA,CASSILESKGSDTQETQYF,TGTGCCAGTAGTATATTAGAGAGCAAGGGCTCCGACACCCAAGAGACCCAGTACTTC
TRBJ2-7,NA,TRBV6-5,once,CASRPQGASYEQYF,TGTGCCAGCAGACCACAGGGTGCCTCCTACGAGCAGTACTTC
TRBJ2-4,TRBD1,TRBV4-1,NA,CASSQDWAGQGAKNIQYF,TGCGCCAGCAGCCAAGATTGGGCGGGACAGGGAGCCAAAAACATTCAGTACTTC
TRBJ2-7,NA,TRBV11-2,once,CASSLDPVVYEQYF,TGTGCCAGCAGCTTAGACCCGGTGGTCTACGAGCAGTACTTC
TRBJ2-5,TRBD1,TRBV6-5,once,CASRADRGNQETQYF,TGTGCCAGCAGAGCGGACAGGGGGAACCAAGAGACCCAGTACTTC
TRBJ2-5,NA,TRBV11-2,NA,CASSLEKKTQYF,TGTGCCAGCAGCTTAGAGAAAAAGACCCAGTACTTC
TRBJ1-2,TRBD1,TRBV4-1,NA,CASSQTRQGGNYGYTF,TGCGCCAGCAGCCAAACCCGACAGGGGGGCAACTATGGCTACACCTTC
TRBJ2-1,TRBD2,TRBV4-3,NA,CASSQGWLAVGSSYNEQFF,TGCGCCAGCAGCCAAGGGTGGCTAGCGGTGGGCAGCTCCTACAATGAGCAGTTCTTC
TRBJ2-7,NA,TRBV7-9,NA,CASVVAGKYEQYF,TGTGCCAGCGTGGTGGCAGGGAAGTACGAGCAGTACTTC
TRBJ1-1,TRBD1,TRBV12-5,NA,CASGLVTGGTNTEAFF,TGTGCTAGTGGTTTGGTGACAGGGGGCACGAACACTGAAGCTTTCTTT
TRBJ2-5,NA,TRBV19,NA,CASSNAQAVYF,TGTGCCAGTAGTAACGCCCAGGCGGTGTACTTC
TRBJ2-3,NA,TRBV18,NA,CASSKSRTFTDTQYF,TGTGCCAGCTCAAAATCCAGAACCTTTACAGATACGCAGTATTTT
TRBJ1-2,NA,TRBV6-6,NA,CASSYDSTRGGYTF,TGTGCCAGCAGTTACGACTCGACCCGTGGGGGCTACACCTTC
TRBJ2-5,TRBD1,TRBV7-7,NA,CASSPGTGLMETQYF,TGTGCTAGCAGCCCGGGGACAGGGTTAATGGAGACCCAGTACTTC